The clone carrying this T cell receptor beta chain has just one count. Data came from immunoSEQ multiplex PCR; TCRdb stores just in-frame clones and leaves some out. The sample records tens of thousands of clones, nearly 96% being singletons. This sample is drawn from a study of technical replicates of blood from a few donors. Germline V gene sequence: CDR1 KGHSH, CDR2 LQKENI. CDR3 length: 14 amino acids. The V gene lost 4 bases and the J gene lost 5 bases, with 14 bases spanning the gap. V and J are TRBV18 and TRBJ1-1, with D tentatively TRBD1 (5 bases). The sequencing sample was made of T cells isolated from PBMCs. This receptor was obtained from a human donor in good health. CDR3 in DNA: TGTGCCAGCTCACGTGGGAGGGGCGAAACTGAAGCTTTCTTT. This sequence encodes CASSRGRGETEAFF.